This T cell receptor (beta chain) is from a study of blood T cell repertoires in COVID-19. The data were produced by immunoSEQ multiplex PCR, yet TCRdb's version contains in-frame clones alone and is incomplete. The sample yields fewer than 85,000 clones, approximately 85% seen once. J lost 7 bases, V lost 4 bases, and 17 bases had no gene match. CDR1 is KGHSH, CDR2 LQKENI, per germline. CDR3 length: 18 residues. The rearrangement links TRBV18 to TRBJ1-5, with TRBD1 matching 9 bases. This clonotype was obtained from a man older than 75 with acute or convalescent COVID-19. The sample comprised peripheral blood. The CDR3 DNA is TGTGCCAGCTCACTCGGGACTGGGTCACAGGGGGCTGGGCAGCCCCAGCATTTT. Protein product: CASSLGTGSQGAGQPQHF.